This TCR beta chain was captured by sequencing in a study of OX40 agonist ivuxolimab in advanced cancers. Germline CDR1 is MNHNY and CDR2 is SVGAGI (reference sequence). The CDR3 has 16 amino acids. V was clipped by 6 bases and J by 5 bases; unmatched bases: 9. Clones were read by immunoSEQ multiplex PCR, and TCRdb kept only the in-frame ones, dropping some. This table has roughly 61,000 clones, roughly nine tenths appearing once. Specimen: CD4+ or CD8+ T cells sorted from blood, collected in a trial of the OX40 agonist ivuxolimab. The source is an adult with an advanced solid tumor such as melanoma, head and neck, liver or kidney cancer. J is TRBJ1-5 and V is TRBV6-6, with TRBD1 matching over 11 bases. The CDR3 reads CASSQVGTGGYQPQHF. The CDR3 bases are TGTGCCAGCAGCCAGGTTGGGACAGGGGGGTATCAGCCCCAGCATTTT.